The next 22 T cell receptor beta chains were all read from a single sample in a study of T-cell reconstitution after alpha-beta-depleted transplantation in children. Preparation of the TCRbeta library involved a method that used unique molecular identifiers. TCRdb reanalysed the PCR reads using MiXCR and keeps one entry per CDR3 protein. Of about 610,000 distinct CDR3 sequences in the sample, roughly a tenth were seen once. Material: PBMCs from the stem cell graft donor, obtained from the stem cell graft. Every receptor here comes from a human donor who donated a stem cell graft to a child with acute myeloid leukemia.

The chain joins TRBV6-1 to TRBJ2-5; 12 bases align to TRBD2. Germline loops: CDR1 MNHNS, CDR2 SASEGT. CDR3 length equals 14 residues. CDR3 DNA sequence: TGTGCAACTCGGACTAGCGGGGTACAAGAGACCCAGTACTTC. It specifies CATRTSGVQETQYF.

The V gene is TRBV7-8, the J gene TRBJ2-7; possibly TRBD1 for D (6 bases). The germline V and J ends were trimmed by 4 bases and 3 bases, with 10 bases remaining between them. The CDR3 has 13 residues. Germline CDR1 and CDR2: SGHVS and FQNEAQ. For the CDR3, the DNA is TGTGCCAGCAGCTCGAGCAGGGGCTACGAGCAGTACTTC. This translates into CASSSSRGYEQYF.

This clonotype appeared many times. J is TRBJ2-1 and V is TRBV20-1, with 13 positions matching TRBD2. This CDR3 spans 18 amino acids. Per germline, CDR1 DFQATT and CDR2 SNEGSKA (reference sequence). V dropped 2 bases and J dropped 3; count of bases not matched to a gene: 10. The CDR3 spells CSARMGTSGTFIYNEQFF. CDR3 nucleotide sequence: TGCAGTGCTAGAATGGGGACTAGCGGGACCTTTATCTACAATGAGCAGTTCTTC.

This chain links TRBV4-2 with TRBJ2-7; D gene ambiguous. The CDR3 is made up of 14 amino acids. V lost 1 base, J lost 1 base, and 8 bases lay in between. The germline V gene encodes CDR1 LGHNA and CDR2 YNFKEQ. CDR3: CASSQAAQSYEQYF. The CDR3 region has the DNA TGTGCCAGCAGCCAAGCGGCACAGTCCTACGAGCAGTACTTC.

V and J are TRBV11-2 and TRBJ2-2; maybe TRBD2 (6 bases). The CDR3 is 14 amino acids. Trimming removed 5 bases at V and 5 bases at J, with 12 bases between. Germline V gives CDR1 SGHAT, CDR2 FQNNGV. CDR3 region: CASSPRERTGELFF. The CDR3 bases are TGTGCCAGCAGCCCCCGGGAGAGGACCGGGGAGCTGTTTTTT.

There are a few counts of this clonotype. The chain couples TRBV7-2 to TRBJ2-4; D may be TRBD1 (6 bases). V lost 4 bases to trimming and J lost 7 bases, with 17 bases between them. Per germline, CDR1 SGHTA and CDR2 FQGNSA. The CDR3 sequence is 15 residues long. CDR3 sequence (DNA): TGTGCCAGCAGCTCCATCCAAAGGCAGGGGAACATTCAGTACTTC. It yields the protein CASSSIQRQGNIQYF.

This clonotype was observed many times. This chain uses TRBV9 with TRBJ2-7; tentative D call: TRBD2 (6 bases). CDR1 SGDLS and CDR2 YYNGEE come from the germline V gene. This CDR3 comprises 16 residues. The V end was cut by 0 bases, the J end by 0 bases, with 13 bases between. CDR3 in amino acids: CASSVAPGLSSYEQYF. In DNA form, the CDR3 reads TGTGCCAGCAGCGTAGCCCCGGGACTGAGCTCCTACGAGCAGTACTTC.

This clonotype has at least ten counts. The rearrangement joins TRBV20-1 to TRBJ2-1, with TRBD1 matching 10 bases. The CDR3 length is 18 residues. Germline V gene data show CDR1 as DFQATT and CDR2 as SNEGSKA (reference sequence). J was trimmed by 0 bases and V by 5 bases; bases with no gene match: 13. This chain's CDR3 is CSARKDRGLAHSYNEQFF. The CDR3 DNA is TGCAGTGCTCGGAAAGACAGGGGGCTAGCGCACTCCTACAATGAGCAGTTCTTC.

The table lists this clonotype with many counts. The J gene is TRBJ2-1, the V gene TRBV18, with a tentative D call TRBD1 (6 bases). V was pared by 3 bases and J by 9 bases, with 18 bases between. This CDR3 has 15 residues. Germline lookup yields CDR1 KGHSH and CDR2 LQKENI. The CDR3 bases are TGTGCCAGCTCACCGATGGGGGCTCAGTTCGGTGAGCAGTTCTTC. It encodes CASSPMGAQFGEQFF.

This clonotype was detected a few times. J is TRBJ2-5 and V is TRBV20-1; 9 nucleotides agree with TRBD2. Germline V CDR1 and CDR2: DFQATT, SNEGSKA (reference sequence). Trimming took 1 base from V and 4 from J; bases not matched to a gene: 7. The CDR3 totals 15 residues. The CDR3 region has the DNA TGCAGTGCTAGAGTTGGAGCTAGCGGGATAGAGACCCAGTACTTC. This encodes CSARVGASGIETQYF.

This clonotype appeared many times. This chain joins TRBV7-3 and TRBJ2-1; maybe TRBD2 (7 bases). Germline V gene sequence: CDR1 SGHTA, CDR2 FQGTGA. The CDR3 runs to 17 residues. V was pared by 5 bases and J by 7 bases, with 24 bases between. The CDR3 coding sequence is TGTGCCAGCAGCCTGACCCCAGGGGCGGGAGTAGGTAATGAGCAGTTCTTC. Translated, it gives CASSLTPGAGVGNEQFF.

The sample holds many counts of this clonotype. V gene TRBV5-1 combines with J gene TRBJ2-1; D remains ambiguous. CDR1 and CDR2 (germline): SGHRS, YFSETQ. V was cut by 7 bases and J by 10 bases, with 18 bases left in between. This CDR3 region has 13 residues. CDR3 loop: CASSPSGEIEQFF. DNA for the CDR3: TGCGCCAGCTCCCCCTCGGGCGAAATAGAGCAGTTCTTC.

This clonotype was recorded many times. The rearrangement links TRBV25-1 to TRBJ2-1; maybe TRBD2 (6 bases). V was shortened by 3 bases and J by 1 base, with 10 bases between the two germline ends. The CDR3 runs 15 residues. In germline, CDR1 is MGHDK, CDR2 SYGVNS. For the CDR3, the DNA is TGTGCCAGCAGTGACCCCGGAGGGTCCTACAATGAGCAGTTCTTC. As protein: CASSDPGGSYNEQFF.

The chain is built from TRBV19 and TRBJ2-5, with D perhaps TRBD2 (7 bases). V shed 7 bases and J shed 5 bases, with 17 bases lying between them. The CDR3 spans 14 residues. CDR1 and CDR2 (germline): LNHDA, SQIVND (reference sequence). CDR3 region: CASTGQTSSETQYF. The CDR3 nucleotides are TGTGCCAGTACCGGACAGACTAGCTCGGAGACCCAGTACTTC.

This clonotype was seen a handful of times. The chain is built from TRBV5-1 and TRBJ2-3; 9 nucleotides agree with TRBD2. The CDR3 covers 13 residues. V lost 4 bases and J lost 4; bases outside the gene matches: 1. The germline V gene has CDR1 SGHRS and CDR2 YFSETQ. CDR3 bases: TGCGCCAGCAGCATAGCGGGAGCAGATACGCAGTATTTT. Translation gives CASSIAGADTQYF.

This clonotype was detected many times. This chain links TRBV20-1 with TRBJ2-1; 8 nucleotides agree with TRBD2. This CDR3 is built from 19 residues. V gave up 1 base and J gave up 3 bases; unmatched junction bases: 17. Germline V gives CDR1 DFQATT, CDR2 SNEGSKA (reference sequence). The CDR3 sequence is CSARVFRTSHEGLYNEQFF. CDR3 nucleotide sequence: TGCAGTGCTAGAGTTTTTCGGACTAGCCATGAGGGTCTCTACAATGAGCAGTTCTTC.

The V gene is TRBV15, the J gene TRBJ2-7; TRBD1 matches 12 bases. The trim removed 0 bases at V and 2 bases at J, leaving 23 bases unmatched. The CDR3 is 23 residues long. Germline assignment: CDR1 LNHNV and CDR2 YYDKDF (reference sequence). Here the CDR3 reads CATSRDPPGTGGSVLARTYEQYF. The DNA of the CDR3 is TGTGCCACCAGCAGAGACCCTCCGGGGACAGGGGGCTCCGTACTAGCGAGAACCTACGAGCAGTACTTC.

This clonotype occurred many times. The chain uses TRBV20-1 and TRBJ2-1, with unresolved D. The CDR3 consists of 13 residues. V dropped 1 base and J dropped 2 bases, with 6 bases sitting between them. CDR1 and CDR2 (germline): DFQATT, SNEGSKA (reference sequence). This chain's CDR3 is CSARVGPYNEQFF. CDR3 in DNA: TGCAGTGCTAGAGTAGGACCCTACAATGAGCAGTTCTTC.

The table lists this clonotype with a few counts. The chain carries TRBV7-9 and TRBJ2-5; D is perhaps TRBD2 (5 bases). CDR3 size: 12 residues. Per the germline V gene, CDR1 is SEHNR and CDR2 is FQNEAQ (reference sequence). Trimming stripped 4 bases from V and 7 bases from J, with 10 bases between. CDR3 nucleotides: TGTGCCAGCAGCTCAAGAGGGTGGACCCAGTACTTC. Protein sequence: CASSSRGWTQYF.

This clonotype has ten or more counts. V and J are TRBV20-1 and TRBJ2-1, with 8 bases fitting TRBD2. The germline V gene encodes CDR1 DFQATT and CDR2 SNEGSKA (reference sequence). This CDR3 comprises 14 residues. V shed 8 bases, J shed 7 bases, and the junction held 13 bases outside the gene matches. The CDR3 sequence is CSTAREGIRNEQFF. CDR3 DNA sequence: TGCAGTACCGCCCGGGAGGGGATTAGGAATGAGCAGTTCTTC.

This clonotype was seen repeatedly, ten times or more. The chain carries TRBV7-3 and TRBJ2-1, with TRBD2 matching 11 bases. Per germline, CDR1 SGHTA and CDR2 FQGTGA. CDR3 length: 15 amino acids. V lost 5 bases to trimming and J lost 4 bases; unmatched junction nucleotides: 4. The CDR3 protein is CASSETSGIYNEQFF. The CDR3 DNA reads TGTGCCAGCAGCGAGACTAGCGGGATATACAATGAGCAGTTCTTC.

The chain employs TRBV7-6 and TRBJ2-3; D unresolved. Germline CDR1 is SGHVS and CDR2 is FNYEAQ. V lost 4 bases and J lost 1, with 9 bases in between. This CDR3 is 14 amino acids long. CDR3 bases: TGTGCCAGCAGCTCTGGTATAGGCACAGATACGCAGTATTTT. Protein: CASSSGIGTDTQYF.